Listed here are 26 T cell receptor beta chains from one sample, sequenced in a study of a mutant IDH1 vaccine in newly diagnosed glioma. For these receptors, no antigen is known. Indicated time point: week 11, during vaccination. The content of each vaccine dose was 300 ug of mutant IDH1 20-mer peptide, and topical imiquimod accompanied it. Data came from immunoSEQ multiplex PCR; TCRdb stores just in-frame clones and leaves some out. This sample has tens of thousands of clones, with over 75% found just once. Sample: PBMCs, taken from a glioma patient whose treatment included an IDH1 peptide vaccine. The receptors were gathered from a young woman with glioma.

The table lists this clone with a count of one. V gene TRBV19 combines with J gene TRBJ2-2; tentative D call: TRBD2 (5 bases). The V and J ends lost 7 bases and 1 base respectively, with 13 bases between them. Germline V gives CDR1 LNHDA, CDR2 SQIVND (reference sequence). This CDR3 comprises 15 residues. CDR3 sequence (DNA): TGTGCCAGTAAACCGCGGGCGGGGAACACCGGGGAGCTGTTTTTT. Amino acid sequence: CASKPRAGNTGELFF.

V usage is TRBV2 and J usage is TRBJ2-2, with 11 bases matching TRBD1. The CDR3 runs to 16 residues. The V and J ends lost 8 bases and 7 bases, in that order; junction bases with no gene match: 12. Germline V lookup: CDR1 SNHLY, CDR2 FYNNEI. The CDR3 reads CASDTLLGQGVGELFF. Written as DNA, the CDR3 is TGTGCCAGCGATACCCTTTTGGGACAGGGGGTCGGGGAGCTGTTTTTT.

The rearrangement joins TRBV7-6 to TRBJ1-2, with unresolved D. The V gene lost 3 bases and the J gene lost 5 bases, with 10 bases spanning the gap. Germline loops: CDR1 SGHVS, CDR2 FNYEAQ. The CDR3 extends over 13 amino acids. The CDR3: CASSLSGLYGYTF. The DNA for the CDR3 is TGTGCCAGCAGCTTGTCAGGACTGTATGGCTACACCTTC. Using reference TRBV7-6 and TRBJ1-2 for the parts outside the CDR3, the full variable domain is GAGVSQSPRYKVTKRGQDVALRCDPISGHVSLYWYRQALGQGPEFLTYFNYEAQQDKSGLPNDRFSAERPEGSISTLTIQRTEQRDSAMYRCASSLSGLYGYTFGSGTRLTVV.

V is TRBV25-1 and J is TRBJ2-7, with D possibly TRBD1 on 5 matching bases. Germline CDR1 is MGHDK and CDR2 is SYGVNS. Trimming removed 4 bases at V and 6 bases at J, with 19 bases between. This CDR3 contains 15 residues. The CDR3 region has the DNA TGTGCCAGCAGTGGGCAACAGGAAAGGGCCATCGAGCAGTACTTC. This gives the protein CASSGQQERAIEQYF.

The chain is built from TRBV19 and TRBJ1-5, with a tentative D call TRBD1 (5 bases). CDR3 length: 13 amino acids. V gave up 7 bases and J gave up 3 bases, with 10 bases separating them. Per germline, CDR1 LNHDA and CDR2 SQIVND (reference sequence). CDR3 amino acids: CASNGHFNQPQHF. The CDR3 DNA sequence: TGTGCCAGTAACGGACACTTCAATCAGCCCCAGCATTTT.

This clone was seen only a few times. The chain carries TRBV27 and TRBJ1-1, with 7 bases that match TRBD1. V dropped 6 bases and J dropped 1; count of bases not matched to a gene: 5. Germline loops: CDR1 MNHEY, CDR2 SMNVEV (reference sequence). This CDR3 region has 14 residues. CDR3 sequence reads: CASSRPGGNTEAFF. CDR3 bases: TGTGCCAGCAGCCGGCCAGGGGGGAACACTGAAGCTTTCTTT.

This chain joins TRBV11-2 and TRBJ1-1, with D maybe TRBD1 (6 bases). The CDR3 runs to 15 residues. V lost 1 base to trimming and J lost 5 bases, with 14 bases between them. In germline, CDR1 is SGHAT, CDR2 FQNNGV. Here the CDR3 reads CASSLVGGRWTEAFF. CDR3 nucleotide sequence: TGTGCCAGCAGCTTAGTCGGGGGGCGGTGGACTGAAGCTTTCTTT.

The rearrangement joins TRBV4-1 to TRBJ2-7; D is perhaps TRBD1 or TRBD2 (6 bases each). Germline assignment: CDR1 MGHRA and CDR2 YSYEKL. This CDR3 contains 16 residues. V was clipped by 5 bases and J by 7 bases, with 24 bases between them. The CDR3 loop is CASSSYRDKVRGEQYF. The CDR3 bases are TGCGCCAGCAGCTCCTACCGGGACAAGGTGCGGGGAGAGCAGTACTTC.

The chain couples TRBV18 to TRBJ1-6; 9 bases are a match to TRBD1. V lost 2 bases, J lost 8 bases, and 4 bases stayed unmatched. CDR1 is KGHSH, CDR2 LQKENI, per germline. The CDR3 extends over 15 amino acids. CDR3 loop: CASSPGQGKDSPLHF. The CDR3 DNA is TGTGCCAGCTCACCAGGACAGGGGAAAGATTCACCCCTCCACTTT.

A few counts support this clone. The chain is built from TRBV6-1 and TRBJ1-1; D unresolved. Germline lookup yields CDR1 MNHNS and CDR2 SASEGT. This CDR3 spans 16 amino acids. Trimming cost V 3 bases and J 1 base, with 15 bases left between them. CDR3 DNA: TGTGCCAGCAGTGAGTTGGTTTCACAGTGGAACACTGAAGCTTTCTTT. Translated, it gives CASSELVSQWNTEAFF.

The chain carries TRBV30 and TRBJ1-5; D gene uncertain. From germline, CDR1 is GTSNPN and CDR2 SVGIG (reference sequence). CDR3 size: 13 residues. The ends were cut back, 5 bases at V and 3 bases at J, with 11 bases in the middle. DNA of the CDR3: TGTGCCTGGGCAGACAACCTCAATCAGCCCCAGCATTTT. Translating it yields CAWADNLNQPQHF.

The chain uses TRBV18 and TRBJ1-4, with 9 bases fitting TRBD1. The germline V gene has CDR1 KGHSH and CDR2 LQKENI. Unmatched junction bases numbered 14, after V lost 4 bases and J lost 8 bases. This CDR3 comprises 17 residues. DNA for the CDR3: TGTGCCAGCTCACTCTCTTACTTGGGACAGGGCGGAGAAAAACTGTTTTTT. It specifies CASSLSYLGQGGEKLFF.

The chain combines TRBV15 with TRBJ1-2; D is unresolved. V was trimmed by 0 bases and J by 8 bases, leaving 13 bases between them. The CDR3 is 14 amino acids. In germline, CDR1 is LNHNV, CDR2 YYDKDF (reference sequence). Here the CDR3 reads CATSRDGNREGYTF. The CDR3 DNA sequence: TGTGCCACCAGCAGAGATGGTAACCGCGAAGGCTACACCTTC.

Details on this clone: This CDR3 is also generated by other DNA sequences in the sample. CDR3 nucleotide sequence: TGTGCCAGCAGTCCCCCGGACCGGTATCAGCCCCAGCATTTT. This sequence encodes CASSPPDRYQPQHF. The chain joins TRBV28 to TRBJ1-5; the D is unclear. V lost 5 bases and J lost 5, with 13 bases in between. Germline values: CDR1 MDHEN, CDR2 SYDVKM. This CDR3 is built from 14 residues.

The chain employs TRBV5-1 and TRBJ2-2; 12 positions agree with TRBD1. This CDR3 is 16 amino acids long. Germline CDR1 reads SGHRS; CDR2 reads YFSETQ. J gave up 2 bases and V 4 bases, and 3 bases lay outside the gene matches. CDR3 amino acids: CASSPGTGGNTGELFF. DNA of the CDR3: TGCGCCAGCAGCCCCGGGACAGGGGGCAACACCGGGGAGCTGTTTTTT.

The chain has TRBV4-1 and TRBJ2-4, with 7 bases matching TRBD1. The J segment lost 1 base and the V segment lost 0 bases, leaving 15 bases of the junction unmatched. Per germline, CDR1 MGHRA and CDR2 YSYEKL. CDR3 length: 20 residues. In DNA form, the CDR3 reads TGCGCCAGCAGCCAAGAAAGGGTCAGAGGGGGCGATTGGGCCAAAAACATTCAGTACTTC. This gives the protein CASSQERVRGGDWAKNIQYF.

The rearrangement links TRBV7-9 to TRBJ2-2, with a weak D call TRBD1 (6 bases). The V gene lost 4 bases and the J gene lost 3 bases, with 12 bases spanning the gap. Looked up from germline, CDR1 is SEHNR and CDR2 is FQNEAQ (reference sequence). This CDR3 spans 15 amino acids. The CDR3, as DNA: TGTGCCAGCAGCTGGGGGCAGACTCACACCGGGGAGCTGTTTTTT. This gives the protein CASSWGQTHTGELFF. The whole variable domain, remainder taken from reference TRBV7-9 and TRBJ2-2, is DTGVSQNPRHKITKRGQNVTFRCDPISEHNRLYWYRQTLGQGPEFLTYFQNEAQLEKSRLLSDRFSAERPKGSFSTLEIQRTEQGDSAMYLCASSWGQTHTGELFFGEGSRLTVL.

The V and J genes are TRBV11-1 and TRBJ2-3; D not certain. The germline gives CDR1 SGHAT, CDR2 FQDESV (reference sequence). This CDR3 is 13 amino acids long. The germline V and J ends were trimmed by 2 bases and 6 bases, with 9 bases remaining between them. The CDR3 sequence is CASSLFKSDTQYF. CDR3 nucleotides: TGTGCCAGCAGCTTATTTAAGTCGGATACGCAGTATTTT.

This clone has only a few counts. The rearrangement links TRBV7-2 to TRBJ2-1; 7 bases map to TRBD2. V lost 1 base to trimming and J lost 7 bases; unmatched junction nucleotides: 7. The CDR3 spans 15 residues. Germline CDR1 reads SGHTA; CDR2 reads FQGNSA. The CDR3 reads CASSLVPSGTNEQFF. DNA of the CDR3: TGTGCCAGCAGCTTAGTCCCCAGCGGGACTAATGAGCAGTTCTTC.

The sample holds one count of this clone. The chain has TRBV27 and TRBJ2-7; 11 bases agree with TRBD2. The J segment lost 7 bases and the V segment lost 2 bases, leaving 7 bases of the junction unmatched. The CDR3 spans 15 residues. CDR1 is MNHEY, CDR2 SMNVEV, per germline (reference sequence). CDR3 sequence (DNA): TGTGCCAGCAGTTTACTAGCGGGAGGCGATAGGGAGCAGTACTTC. This translates into CASSLLAGGDREQYF.

This sequence joins TRBV29-1 and TRBJ1-1; D is possibly TRBD1 (5 bases). The V end lost 8 bases, the J end lost 7 bases, and 14 bases lay between the germline ends. The CDR3 covers 11 residues. Germline V gene data show CDR1 as SQVTM and CDR2 as ANQGSEA. DNA for the CDR3: TGCAGCACAATATGGGACGTTGAAGCTTTCTTT. Translating it yields CSTIWDVEAFF.

This chain uses TRBV18 with TRBJ2-7; the match to TRBD1 covers 11 bases. The V gene end was trimmed by 3 bases and the J gene end by 6 bases; junction bases not matched to a gene: 10. This CDR3 contains 16 residues. Looked up from germline, CDR1 is KGHSH and CDR2 is LQKENI. The CDR3 protein is CASSPEGTGGTSEQYF. The DNA of the CDR3 is TGTGCCAGCTCACCGGAAGGGACAGGGGGAACTTCCGAGCAGTACTTC.

In this sample, this clone turned up once. The rearrangement links TRBV27 to TRBJ1-1; TRBD1 aligns across 9 bases. CDR1 is MNHEY, CDR2 SMNVEV, per germline (reference sequence). CDR3 length equals 13 residues. With 5 bases clipped from V and 4 bases from J, the junction kept 2 bases outside the gene matches. The CDR3 coding sequence is TGTGCCAGCAGTGGGACAGGGAGCACTGAAGCTTTCTTT. Protein: CASSGTGSTEAFF.

This chain connects TRBV28 to TRBJ1-1; no firm D call. This CDR3 contains 11 residues. Germline-derived CDR1 and CDR2 are MDHEN and SYDVKM. V gave up 7 bases and J gave up 5 bases, with 8 bases separating them. The CDR3 region is CASMKETEAFF. The CDR3 DNA is TGTGCCAGCATGAAGGAGACTGAAGCTTTCTTT.

The chain combines TRBV11-3 with TRBJ1-2; TRBD1 is a possible D gene (6 bases). This CDR3 is 13 amino acids long. Germline CDR1 and CDR2: SGHNT and YENEEA. V was pared by 6 bases and J by 14 bases, with 22 bases between. CDR3 nucleotides: TGTGCCAGCAGGCACTCTGGAACAGGGCCAACTACCTTC. It specifies CASRHSGTGPTTF.

The rearrangement uses TRBV7-2 and TRBJ2-1; 7 bases align to TRBD1. The V segment lost 3 bases and the J segment 4 bases; nucleotides outside the gene matches: 6. This CDR3 has 15 residues. The germline V gene encodes CDR1 SGHTA and CDR2 FQGNSA. The CDR3: CASSFPGTVYNEQFF. The CDR3 nucleotides are TGTGCCAGCAGCTTTCCAGGGACAGTTTACAATGAGCAGTTCTTC.